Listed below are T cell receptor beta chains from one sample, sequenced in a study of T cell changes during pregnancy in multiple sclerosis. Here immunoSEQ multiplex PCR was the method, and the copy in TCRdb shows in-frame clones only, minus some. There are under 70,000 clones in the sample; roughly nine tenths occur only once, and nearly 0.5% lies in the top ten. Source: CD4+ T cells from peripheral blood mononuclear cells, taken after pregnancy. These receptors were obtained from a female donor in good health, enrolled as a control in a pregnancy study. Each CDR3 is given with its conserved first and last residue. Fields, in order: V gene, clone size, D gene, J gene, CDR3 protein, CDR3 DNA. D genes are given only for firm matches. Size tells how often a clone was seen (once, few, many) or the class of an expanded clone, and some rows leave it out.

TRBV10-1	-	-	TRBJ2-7	CASSECRTYEQYF	TGCGCCAGCAGTGAATGTCGAACTTACGAGCAGTACTTC
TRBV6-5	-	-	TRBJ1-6	CASSYVLTGNSPLHF	TGTGCCAGCAGTTACGTCCTGACAGGAAATTCACCCCTCCACTTT
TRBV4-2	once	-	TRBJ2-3	CASSQDGGYTDTQYF	TGTGCCAGCAGCCAAGATGGAGGGTACACAGATACGCAGTATTTT
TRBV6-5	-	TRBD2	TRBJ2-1	CASSYSGTSIDNEQFF	TGTGCCAGCAGTTACTCAGGGACTAGCATCGACAATGAGCAGTTCTTC
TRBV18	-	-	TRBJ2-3	CASSPTRGDTQYF	TGTGCCAGCTCACCAACCAGGGGAGATACGCAGTATTTT
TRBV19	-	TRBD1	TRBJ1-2	CASSPHRGEGYTF	TGTGCCAGTAGTCCCCACAGGGGTGAGGGCTACACCTTC
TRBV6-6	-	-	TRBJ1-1	CASSRQPGTEAFF	TGTGCCAGCAGCCGACAGCCGGGCACTGAAGCTTTCTTT
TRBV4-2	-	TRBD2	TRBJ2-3	CASSQERRGGIDTQYF	TGTGCCAGCAGCCAAGAGCGGCGGGGGGGCATTGATACGCAGTATTTT
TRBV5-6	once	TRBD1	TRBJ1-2	CASSSRTGGYGYTF	TGTGCCAGCAGCTCGAGGACAGGGGGGTACGGCTACACCTTC
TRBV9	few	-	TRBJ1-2	CASSTTSDSYGYTF	TGTGCCAGCAGCACCACTTCGGACAGCTATGGCTACACCTTC
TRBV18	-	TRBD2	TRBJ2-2	CASSPLMTSGGVNTGELFF	TGTGCCAGCTCACCACTGATGACTAGCGGGGGGGTGAACACCGGGGAGCTGTTTTTT
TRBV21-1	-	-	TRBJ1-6	CASSAASFPPSPLHF	TGTGCCAGCAGCGCGGCCTCATTCCCCCCTTCACCCCTCCACTTT
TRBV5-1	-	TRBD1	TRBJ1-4	CASSIGQVNEKLFF	TGCGCCAGCAGTATCGGACAGGTTAATGAAAAACTGTTTTTT
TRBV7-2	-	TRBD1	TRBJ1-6	CASSLRQGNNSPLHF	TGTGCCAGCAGCTTAAGACAGGGAAATAATTCACCCCTCCACTTT
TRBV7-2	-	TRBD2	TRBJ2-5	CASSFRGGTSVRETQYF	TGTGCCAGCAGCTTCCGGGGGGGGACTAGCGTGCGAGAGACCCAGTACTTC
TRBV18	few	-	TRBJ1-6	CASSRAGDNSPLHF	TGTGCCAGCTCACGGGCGGGGGATAATTCACCCCTCCACTTT
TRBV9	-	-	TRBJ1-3	CASSARRSGNTIYF	TGTGCCAGCAGCGCCCGGAGGTCTGGAAACACCATATATTTT
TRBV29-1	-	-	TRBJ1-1	CSVEDRRRGGEAFF	TGCAGCGTTGAAGATCGTAGGAGGGGTGGTGAAGCTTTCTTT
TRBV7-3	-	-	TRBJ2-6	CASSFVGARGANVLTF	TGTGCCAGCAGCTTTGTAGGGGCGAGGGGGGCCAACGTCCTGACTTTC
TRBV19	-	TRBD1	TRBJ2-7	CASSVSQGAYEQYF	TGTGCCAGTAGTGTGAGTCAGGGGGCCTACGAGCAGTACTTC
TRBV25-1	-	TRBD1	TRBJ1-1	CASSPGGMNTEAFF	TGTGCCAGCAGCCCAGGGGGCATGAACACTGAAGCTTTCTTT
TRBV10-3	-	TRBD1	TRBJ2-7	CAISGTGWSEQYF	TGTGCCATCAGCGGGACAGGATGGAGCGAGCAGTACTTC
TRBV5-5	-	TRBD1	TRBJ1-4	CASSPRTGPEKLFF	TGTGCCAGCAGCCCACGGACAGGGCCCGAAAAACTGTTTTTT
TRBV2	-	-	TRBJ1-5	CASSEFRGGNQPQHF	TGTGCCAGCAGTGAATTCCGGGGAGGCAATCAGCCCCAGCATTTT
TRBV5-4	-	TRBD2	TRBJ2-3	CASSREGGAADTQYF	TGTGCCAGCAGCCGGGAGGGCGGGGCAGCAGATACGCAGTATTTT
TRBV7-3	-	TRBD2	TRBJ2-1	CASSPMAGGYNEQFF	TGTGCCAGCAGCCCCATGGCGGGGGGGTACAATGAGCAGTTCTTC
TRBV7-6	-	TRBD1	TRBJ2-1	CASSRTGDTYNEQFF	TGTGCCAGCAGCCGTACAGGGGATACCTACAATGAGCAGTTCTTC
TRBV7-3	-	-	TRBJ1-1	CASSPQAGKNTEAFF	TGTGCCAGCAGCCCCCAGGCAGGAAAGAACACTGAAGCTTTCTTT